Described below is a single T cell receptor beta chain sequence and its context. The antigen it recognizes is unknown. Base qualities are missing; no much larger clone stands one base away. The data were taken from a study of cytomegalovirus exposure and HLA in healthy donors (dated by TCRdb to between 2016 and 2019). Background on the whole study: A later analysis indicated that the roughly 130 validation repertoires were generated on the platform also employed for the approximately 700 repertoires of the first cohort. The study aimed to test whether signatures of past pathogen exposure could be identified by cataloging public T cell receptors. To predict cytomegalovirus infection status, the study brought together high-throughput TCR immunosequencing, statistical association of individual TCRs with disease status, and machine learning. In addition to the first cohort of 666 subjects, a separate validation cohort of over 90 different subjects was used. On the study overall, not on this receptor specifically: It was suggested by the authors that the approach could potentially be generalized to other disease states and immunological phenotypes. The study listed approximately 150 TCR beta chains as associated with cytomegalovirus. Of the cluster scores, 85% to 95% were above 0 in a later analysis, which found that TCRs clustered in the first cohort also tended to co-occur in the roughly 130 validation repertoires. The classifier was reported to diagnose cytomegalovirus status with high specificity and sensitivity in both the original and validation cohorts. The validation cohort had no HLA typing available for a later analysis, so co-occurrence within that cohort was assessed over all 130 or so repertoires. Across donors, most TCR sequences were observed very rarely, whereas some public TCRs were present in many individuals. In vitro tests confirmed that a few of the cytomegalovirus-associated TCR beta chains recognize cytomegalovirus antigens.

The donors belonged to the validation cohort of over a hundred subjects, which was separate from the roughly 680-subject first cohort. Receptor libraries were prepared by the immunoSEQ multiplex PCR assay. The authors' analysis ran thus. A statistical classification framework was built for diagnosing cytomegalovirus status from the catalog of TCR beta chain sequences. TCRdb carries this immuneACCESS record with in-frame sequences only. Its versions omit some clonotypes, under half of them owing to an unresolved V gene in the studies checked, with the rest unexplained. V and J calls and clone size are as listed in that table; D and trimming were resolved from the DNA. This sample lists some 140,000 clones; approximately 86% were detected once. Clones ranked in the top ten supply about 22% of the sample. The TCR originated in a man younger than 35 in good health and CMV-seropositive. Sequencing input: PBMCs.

The nucleotide sequence reads as follows: TGTGCCAGCAGCTTCGACGTGCGGGAGGCCCGTCTCGAGCAGTACTTC. The translation is CASSFDVREARLEQYF. The rearranged chain carries TRBV7-2 and TRBJ2-7; the junction holds 8 bases that match TRBD2. Including cysteine and phenylalanine, the CDR3 has 16 amino acids. Just CDR3 DNA is preserved here, 48 bases in frame from base 1. In the germline V gene, CDR1 corresponds to SGHTA and CDR2 to FQGNSA. Trimming leaves V shorter by 3 bases and J shorter by 6 bases, with the junction holding 13 bases beyond the gene matches.